The 21 T cell receptor beta chains presented below share a single source sample, sequenced in a study of blood T cell repertoires in COVID-19. Clones were read by immunoSEQ multiplex PCR, and TCRdb kept only the in-frame ones, dropping some. The sample has about 170,000 clones; 70% to 90% are singletons. Sample: peripheral blood. The receptors were gathered from a woman aged 80 or over with COVID-19, enrolled during active disease.

The chain couples TRBV19 to TRBJ2-7; unclear D gene. V shed 3 bases and J shed 3 bases, with 24 bases lying between them. Germline CDR1 is LNHDA and CDR2 is SQIVND (reference sequence). CDR3 size: 18 residues. CDR3 region: CASSICPPFAPNCYEQYF. In DNA, the CDR3 is TGTGCCAGTAGTATTTGCCCCCCGTTTGCCCCGAACTGCTACGAGCAGTACTTC.

This clone was seen only once. V and J are TRBV7-6 and TRBJ2-1; 16 bases fit TRBD2. V lost 5 bases and J lost 1; bases outside the gene matches: 11. CDR1 is SGHVS and CDR2 is FNYEAQ in the germline V gene. The CDR3 length is 20 residues. The CDR3 is CASSRPGTSGRAKSYNEQFF. DNA of the CDR3: TGTGCCAGCAGCCGTCCCGGGACTAGCGGGAGGGCCAAATCCTACAATGAGCAGTTCTTC.

V is TRBV7-2 and J is TRBJ2-5; tentatively, D is TRBD1 (6 bases). CDR1 and CDR2 from the germline V gene are SGHTA and FQGNSA. Trimming cost V 2 bases and J 4 bases, with 8 bases left between them. This CDR3 comprises 13 residues. CDR3 loop: CASSLRTVETQYF. The DNA of the CDR3 is TGTGCCAGCAGCTTACGGACAGTAGAGACCCAGTACTTC. Together with reference TRBV7-2 and TRBJ2-5, the CDR3 gives the full variable domain: GAGVSQSPSNKVTEKGKDVELRCDPISGHTALYWYRQSLGQGLEFLIYFQGNSAPDKSGLPSDRFSAERTGGSVSTLTIQRTQQEDSAVYLCASSLRTVETQYFGPGTRLLVL.

The chain employs TRBV9 and TRBJ2-5; D remains unclear. This CDR3 is built from 12 residues. V lost 2 bases to trimming and J lost 0 bases, with 2 bases between them. Germline V gene data show CDR1 as SGDLS and CDR2 as YYNGEE. In DNA, the CDR3 is TGTGCCAGCAGCGTCGACCAAGAGACCCAGTACTTC. It encodes CASSVDQETQYF.

This rearrangement joins TRBV19 to TRBJ2-3; 7 nucleotides match TRBD2. In germline, CDR1 is LNHDA, CDR2 SQIVND (reference sequence). With V trimmed by 9 bases and J by 2 bases, 11 bases remained unmatched. The CDR3 loop spans 15 amino acids. The CDR3 DNA reads TGTGCCAGCAGCTATGGGAGGGACTACACAGATACGCAGTATTTT. Protein sequence: CASSYGRDYTDTQYF.

This sequence joins TRBV4-3 and TRBJ1-4, with a possible D match to TRBD1 (5 bases). The CDR3 is made up of 18 amino acids. Germline V CDR1 and CDR2: LGHNA, YSLEER. V lost 0 bases, J lost 0 bases, and 14 bases lay in between. The CDR3 DNA sequence: TGCGCCAGCAGCCAAGAAGGGGCGGACTATTCAACTAATGAAAAACTGTTTTTT. It specifies CASSQEGADYSTNEKLFF.

This chain links TRBV5-6 with TRBJ2-1; TRBD1 agrees at 11 bases. Germline V gives CDR1 SGHDT, CDR2 YYEEEE. There are 17 residues in the CDR3. The V segment lost 2 bases and the J segment 8 bases; nucleotides outside the gene matches: 12. CDR3 DNA sequence: TGTGCCAGCAGCTTACCCTCCGGACAGGGGGCGAAGTATGAGCAGTTCTTC. Encoded protein: CASSLPSGQGAKYEQFF.

This chain connects TRBV4-3 to TRBJ2-1; no firm D call. Trimming left V 0 bases short and J 9 bases short, with 9 bases between. CDR1 and CDR2 from the germline V gene are LGHNA and YSLEER. The CDR3 has 13 residues. The CDR3 DNA reads as TGCGCCAGCAGCCAAGATCCCCCGGGTGAGCAGTTCTTC. This encodes CASSQDPPGEQFF.

This rearrangement joins TRBV5-4 to TRBJ2-2; D remains unclear. The CDR3 is 13 amino acids. V was pared by 2 bases and J by 1 base, with 3 bases between. Germline lookup yields CDR1 SGHNT and CDR2 YYREEE (reference sequence). The CDR3 DNA follows: TGTGCCAGCAGCTTCTGGAACACCGGGGAGCTGTTTTTT. Amino acids: CASSFWNTGELFF.

This chain connects TRBV28 to TRBJ1-1; D may be TRBD1 (6 bases). The CDR3 sequence is 16 residues long. Deletions cut 5 bases from V and 2 bases from J, with 18 bases between. Germline-derived CDR1 and CDR2 are MDHEN and SYDVKM. The CDR3 nucleotides read TGTGCCAGCAGTATTACCCAGGACAGACTAAACACTGAAGCTTTCTTT. Translating it yields CASSITQDRLNTEAFF.

This clone was detected only a few times. V is TRBV7-2 and J is TRBJ2-2; maybe TRBD1 (6 bases). V was cut by 3 bases and J by 4 bases, with 9 bases left in between. This CDR3 is 14 amino acids long. The germline V gene has CDR1 SGHTA and CDR2 FQGNSA. The CDR3 nucleotides read TGTGCCAGCAGCTTGGGACACTCCACCGGGGAGCTGTTTTTT. Encoded protein: CASSLGHSTGELFF.

V is TRBV28 and J is TRBJ1-2; 8 nucleotides agree with TRBD1. CDR3 length equals 15 residues. Germline V gene sequence: CDR1 MDHEN, CDR2 SYDVKM. Trimming cost V 2 bases and J 4 bases; bases outside gene matches: 6. The CDR3 protein is CASSLRDRWGYGYTF. The CDR3 DNA reads as TGTGCCAGCAGTTTAAGGGACAGGTGGGGCTATGGCTACACCTTC.

The J gene is TRBJ1-2, the V gene TRBV4-3; 7 bases line up with TRBD1. The CDR3 is 14 residues long. V lost 4 bases to trimming and J lost 2 bases; unmatched junction nucleotides: 4. The V gene's germline CDR1 is LGHNA and CDR2 YSLEER. The CDR3 nucleotides are TGCGCCAGCAGCCCAGGGGACAGAAACTATGGCTACACCTTC. This translates into CASSPGDRNYGYTF.

The chain links TRBV5-1 to TRBJ1-1; possibly TRBD1 for D (5 bases). The V end lost 2 bases, the J end lost 5 bases, and 16 bases lay between the germline ends. CDR1 is SGHRS, CDR2 YFSETQ, per germline. The CDR3 consists of 15 residues. The chain's CDR3 is CASSLLGAQGTEAFF. The CDR3 DNA reads as TGCGCCAGCAGCTTATTAGGGGCCCAAGGAACTGAAGCTTTCTTT.

The J gene is TRBJ2-7, the V gene TRBV6-6; D is perhaps TRBD1 (6 bases). The V gene's germline CDR1 is MNHNY and CDR2 SVGAGI (reference sequence). Trimming removed 5 bases at V and 2 bases at J, with 13 bases between. The CDR3 has 14 residues. Written as DNA, the CDR3 is TGTGCCAGCAGTAAAACGACAGGAACCTACGAGCAGTACTTC. This codes for CASSKTTGTYEQYF.

V gene TRBV6-2 or TRBV6-3 combines with J gene TRBJ2-1, with TRBD2 identical over 9 bases. J lost 9 bases, V lost 2 bases, and 17 bases had no gene match. The CDR3 extends over 18 amino acids. Looked up from germline, CDR1 is MNHEY and CDR2 is SVGEGT. DNA for the CDR3: TGTGCCAGCAGTTACCCTAGGTACGAGCGGGAGGTCGCGGGTGAGCAGTTCTTC. Amino acids: CASSYPRYEREVAGEQFF.

This clone occurred a few times. This chain links TRBV15 with TRBJ1-6, with D perhaps TRBD1 (5 bases). The V gene lost 5 bases and the J gene lost 8 bases, with 10 bases spanning the gap. Looked up from germline, CDR1 is LNHNV and CDR2 is YYDKDF (reference sequence). The CDR3 runs to 13 residues. The CDR3 region has the DNA TGTGCCACCAGCCCAGGGATGGATTCACCCCTCCACTTT. Protein sequence: CATSPGMDSPLHF.

The rearrangement links TRBV7-9 to TRBJ2-1; perhaps TRBD2 as D (5 bases). The germline V gene encodes CDR1 SEHNR and CDR2 FQNEAQ (reference sequence). Trimming pared 5 bases from V and 10 bases from J, leaving 15 bases between. The CDR3 length is 13 residues. The CDR3 coding sequence is TGTGCCAGCAGCCCCGGTGGGCTAGCCGAGCAGTTCTTC. Its protein product is CASSPGGLAEQFF.

This clone was counted once. This chain links TRBV19 with TRBJ1-5; D possibly corresponds to TRBD1 (6 bases). Between the trimmed V and J ends, which lost 1 base and 4 bases, there was a span of 11 bases. Per germline, CDR1 LNHDA and CDR2 SQIVND (reference sequence). The CDR3 covers 15 residues. In DNA form, the CDR3 reads TGTGCCAGTAGTATAGCGGGACAACTTAATCAGCCCCAGCATTTT. Protein sequence: CASSIAGQLNQPQHF.

The chain joins TRBV3-1 (or the pseudogene TRBV3-2) to TRBJ1-3; the match to TRBD1 covers 7 bases. V was pared by 4 bases and J by 2 bases, with 2 bases of the junction left unmatched. Germline V gene sequence: CDR1 LGHDT, CDR2 YNNKEL (reference sequence). The CDR3 length is 14 residues. The CDR3 sequence: CASSPGTAGNTIYF. The CDR3 region has the DNA TGTGCCAGCAGCCCTGGGACAGCTGGAAACACCATATATTTT.

V gene TRBV7-2 combines with J gene TRBJ1-4; D gene uncertain. V gave up 1 base and J gave up 7 bases, with 7 bases separating them. This CDR3 is built from 13 residues. The germline V gene has CDR1 SGHTA and CDR2 FQGNSA. As DNA, the CDR3 is TGTGCCAGCAGCTTAGGGCGGCTTGAAAAACTGTTTTTT. Amino acid sequence: CASSLGRLEKLFF.